This entry lists 28 T cell receptor beta chains sequenced from one sample in a study of T cells after yellow fever vaccination. TCRdb used MiXCR to reprocess the 5' RACE reads, holding one entry per CDR3 protein. The profile shows a few hundred thousand distinct CDR3 sequences, 8.7% of them singletons. Sequenced material: CD4+ T cells sorted from PBMCs, taken 5 days after the yellow fever booster vaccination. The origin of the receptors is a man aged 18 to 35 who received the YFV17D yellow fever vaccine.

The V call is TRBV6-5, the J call TRBJ1-4; TRBD1 aligns across 9 bases. The J segment lost 6 bases and the V segment lost 0 bases, leaving 5 bases of the junction unmatched. There are 16 residues in the CDR3. Germline V gene data show CDR1 as MNHEY and CDR2 as SVGAGI. CDR3 DNA sequence: TGTGCCAGCAGTTACTCCTGGGACAGGGCCCATGAAAAACTGTTTTTT. Translation: CASSYSWDRAHEKLFF.

The chain has TRBV5-1 and TRBJ2-3, with D perhaps TRBD1 (6 bases). V lost 6 bases and J lost 2, with 13 bases in between. Germline CDR1 SGHRS, CDR2 YFSETQ. The CDR3 has 14 residues. The CDR3 DNA follows: TGCGCCAGCACCAGGCAGGGGAACACAGATACGCAGTATTTT. It specifies CASTRQGNTDTQYF.

The chain employs TRBV7-6 and TRBJ2-2; D may be TRBD2 (5 bases). This CDR3 contains 16 residues. V lost 0 bases and J 7 bases, leaving 15 bases between the germline ends. Germline-derived CDR1 and CDR2 are SGHVS and FNYEAQ. Here the CDR3 DNA reads TGTGCCAGCAGCTTAGCTAGTTTGCGGGCCTACGGGGAGCTGTTTTTT. The encoded protein is CASSLASLRAYGELFF.

This clonotype has just a few counts. The chain employs TRBV5-1 and TRBJ2-1; the match to TRBD2 covers 9 bases. J gave up 8 bases and V 0 bases, and 6 bases lay outside the gene matches. The CDR3 is made up of 15 amino acids. The germline V gene has CDR1 SGHRS and CDR2 YFSETQ. Written as DNA, the CDR3 is TGCGCCAGCAGCTTGGGAGGCGGGGGGGCCGATGAGCAGTTCTTC. Amino acids: CASSLGGGGADEQFF.

The chain carries TRBV6-2 or TRBV6-3 and TRBJ2-7; D unclear. Germline values: CDR1 MNHEY, CDR2 SVGEGT. The CDR3 is made up of 11 amino acids. V was shortened by 3 bases and J by 7 bases, with 7 bases between the two germline ends. The CDR3 coding sequence is TGTGCCAGCAGTTATATGGTGGAGCAGTACTTC. Protein sequence: CASSYMVEQYF.

The sample holds a few counts of this clonotype. V usage is TRBV29-1 and J usage is TRBJ2-2, with no clear D. Germline CDR1 and CDR2: SQVTM and ANQGSEA. V lost 5 bases, J lost 7 bases, and 14 bases lay in between. This CDR3 is 13 amino acids long. CDR3 coding DNA: TGCAGCGTTATGAAGGATGGGGACGGGGAGCTGTTTTTT. Translating gives CSVMKDGDGELFF.

This clonotype was picked up many times. This chain uses TRBV7-9 with TRBJ2-2; D remains ambiguous. V dropped 3 bases and J dropped 4 bases, with 6 bases sitting between them. The CDR3 covers 13 residues. Germline V lookup: CDR1 SEHNR, CDR2 FQNEAQ (reference sequence). The CDR3 spells CASSLVPTGELFF. As DNA, the CDR3 is TGTGCCAGCAGCTTGGTCCCCACCGGGGAGCTGTTTTTT.

This clonotype has ten or more counts. The genes are TRBV5-1 and TRBJ1-1; 8 bases agree with TRBD1. Germline V gene lookup returns CDR1 SGHRS and CDR2 YFSETQ. V lost 3 bases to trimming and J lost 4 bases; unmatched junction nucleotides: 8. This CDR3 region has 15 residues. Here the CDR3 DNA reads TGCGCCAGCAGCTGGGGGGCTACAGGGGGCACTGAAGCTTTCTTT. It codes for CASSWGATGGTEAFF. The full variable domain, its missing parts supplied by reference TRBV5-1 and TRBJ1-1, is KAGVTQTPRYLIKTRGQQVTLSCSPISGHRSVSWYQQTPGQGLQFLFEYFSETQRNKGNFPGRFSGRQFSNSRSEMNVSTLELGDSALYLCASSWGATGGTEAFFGQGTRLTVV.

The genes are TRBV20-1 and TRBJ2-4; D not resolved. V was clipped by 6 bases and J by 0 bases, with 15 bases between them. Germline V gene sequence: CDR1 DFQATT, CDR2 SNEGSKA (reference sequence). The CDR3 is 15 residues long. The CDR3 here is CSAIQPTLAKNIQYF. For the CDR3, the DNA is TGCAGTGCCATTCAGCCTACATTAGCCAAAAACATTCAGTACTTC.

This clonotype was picked up many times. This chain links TRBV5-1 with TRBJ2-5, with TRBD1 matching over 9 bases. Germline CDR1 is SGHRS and CDR2 is YFSETQ. The CDR3 loop spans 15 amino acids. V shed 0 bases, J shed 5 bases, and the junction held 5 bases outside the gene matches. The DNA for the CDR3 is TGCGCCAGCAGCTTGGCACAGGGGGCGGACGAGACCCAGTACTTC. Translating it yields CASSLAQGADETQYF. Variable domain in full (rest from reference TRBV5-1 and TRBJ2-5): KAGVTQTPRYLIKTRGQQVTLSCSPISGHRSVSWYQQTPGQGLQFLFEYFSETQRNKGNFPGRFSGRQFSNSRSEMNVSTLELGDSALYLCASSLAQGADETQYFGPGTRLLVL.

The sample holds a few counts of this clonotype. This rearrangement joins TRBV28 to TRBJ1-3; tentative D call: TRBD1 (5 bases). V lost 5 bases to trimming and J lost 0 bases, with 17 bases between them. The CDR3 length is 17 residues. Per germline, CDR1 MDHEN and CDR2 SYDVKM. The CDR3 bases are TGTGCCAGCAGTCGCGGGGCGCGGTCCTCCTCTGGAAACACCATATATTTT. It is translated as CASSRGARSSSGNTIYF.

The V and J genes are TRBV5-4 and TRBJ2-7; tentative D call: TRBD2 (7 bases). From germline, CDR1 is SGHNT and CDR2 YYREEE (reference sequence). V lost 4 bases and J lost 3, with 14 bases in between. The CDR3 has 14 residues. The CDR3 nucleotides are TGTGCCAGCAGCCGGGGGGCTTCCAACTACGAGCAGTACTTC. It yields the protein CASSRGASNYEQYF. Full variable domain (rest looked up from reference TRBV5-4 and TRBJ2-7): ETGVTQSPTHLIKTRGQQVTLRCSSQSGHNTVSWYQQALGQGPQFIFQYYREEENGRGNFPPRFSGLQFPNYSSELNVNALELDDSALYLCASSRGASNYEQYFGPGTRLTVT.

The V call is TRBV6-5, the J call TRBJ2-3; 8 nucleotides align to TRBD2. The V gene end was trimmed by 5 bases and the J gene end by 3 bases; junction bases not matched to a gene: 4. CDR3 size: 14 residues. The germline V gene has CDR1 MNHEY and CDR2 SVGAGI. CDR3 DNA: TGTGCCAGCAGTAGACGGGGGGGTACAGATACGCAGTATTTT. It yields the protein CASSRRGGTDTQYF.

The rearrangement uses TRBV5-4 and TRBJ2-6, with 8 bases fitting TRBD1. CDR1 is SGHNT, CDR2 YYREEE, per germline (reference sequence). The CDR3 runs 17 residues. The ends lost 2 bases at V and 0 bases at J; junction bases unmatched: 4. CDR3 residues: CASSLGTGASGANVLTF. CDR3 nucleotide sequence: TGTGCCAGCAGCTTAGGGACAGGCGCCTCTGGGGCCAACGTCCTGACTTTC.

V gene TRBV19 combines with J gene TRBJ1-5, with 11 bases that match TRBD1. The J segment lost 5 bases and the V segment lost 7 bases, leaving 4 bases of the junction unmatched. The germline gives CDR1 LNHDA, CDR2 SQIVND (reference sequence). CDR3 length: 14 amino acids. The CDR3 sequence is CASKGQGVYQPQHF. The CDR3 region has the DNA TGTGCCAGTAAGGGACAGGGGGTCTATCAGCCCCAGCATTTT.

This clonotype was detected a few times. This chain joins TRBV4-1 and TRBJ1-2; 8 nucleotides agree with TRBD1. CDR3 length: 16 residues. V gave up 1 base and J gave up 4 bases; unmatched junction bases: 8. Germline CDR1 MGHRA, CDR2 YSYEKL. The chain's CDR3 is CASSQGRTGRPYGYTF. In DNA, the CDR3 is TGCGCCAGCAGCCAAGGTCGGACAGGGAGACCCTATGGCTACACCTTC.

This clonotype has just a few counts. The chain couples TRBV28 to TRBJ2-1, with 7 bases that match TRBD1. The germline gives CDR1 MDHEN, CDR2 SYDVKM. Losses at the gene ends were 5 bases for V and 7 bases for J; bases not matched to a gene: 8. The CDR3 sequence is 14 residues long. This chain's CDR3 is CASSTPGQRNEQFF. The DNA for the CDR3 is TGTGCCAGCAGTACCCCGGGACAGAGGAATGAGCAGTTCTTC.

This clonotype was observed many times. The chain is built from TRBV4-2 and TRBJ2-5; a weak D match, TRBD1 (5 bases). This CDR3 spans 15 amino acids. From germline, CDR1 is LGHNA and CDR2 YNFKEQ. The V end lost 1 base, the J end lost 0 bases, and 9 bases lay between the germline ends. The CDR3 loop is CASSQVQEYQETQYF. CDR3 sequence (DNA): TGTGCCAGCAGCCAAGTACAGGAGTACCAAGAGACCCAGTACTTC.

This clonotype was counted between two and nine times. The genes are TRBV4-3 and TRBJ2-3; the match to TRBD2 covers 7 bases. CDR3 length: 16 residues. Germline CDR1 reads LGHNA; CDR2 reads YSLEER. Trimming at V came to 4 bases and at J to 2 bases, leaving 9 bases not matched to a gene. The CDR3 spells CASSRGGGLLTDTQYF. CDR3 nucleotide sequence: TGCGCCAGCAGCCGGGGGGGAGGACTTCTCACAGATACGCAGTATTTT.

The sample holds a few counts of this clonotype. The rearrangement joins TRBV20-1 to TRBJ2-1; TRBD2 matches 8 bases. The CDR3 is 12 amino acids. V trimming: 6 bases; J trimming: 8 bases; junction bases outside the gene matches: 6. Germline V CDR1 and CDR2: DFQATT, SNEGSKA (reference sequence). CDR3 bases: TGCAGTGCAGCCAGGACTAGCTATGAGCAGTTCTTC. It codes for CSAARTSYEQFF.

The chain carries TRBV3-1 and TRBJ2-7; the match to TRBD1 covers 7 bases. J lost 0 bases, V lost 7 bases, and 9 bases had no gene match. CDR3 size: 15 residues. Germline V gene sequence: CDR1 LGHDT, CDR2 YNNKEL (reference sequence). The CDR3 nucleotides are TGTGCCAGCATTTCGTCTAGGGACAGCTCCTACGAGCAGTACTTC. It encodes CASISSRDSSYEQYF.

The genes are TRBV4-3 and TRBJ2-7, with 10 positions matching TRBD1. The junction had 6 bases not matched to a gene; V was cut back by 4 bases and J by 6 bases. CDR3 length equals 14 residues. The V gene's germline CDR1 is LGHNA and CDR2 YSLEER. This CDR3 is CASSLTGTGAEQYF. The CDR3 DNA follows: TGCGCCAGCAGCCTGACCGGGACAGGGGCCGAGCAGTACTTC.

J is TRBJ1-2 and V is TRBV5-1; possible D gene TRBD1, 6 bases. Per germline, CDR1 SGHRS and CDR2 YFSETQ. The CDR3 runs to 14 residues. Trimming stripped 2 bases from V and 10 bases from J, with 18 bases between. The CDR3 DNA sequence: TGCGCCAGCAGCTTTTTAGGAGGGGGGAGAGACTACACCTTC. Residues: CASSFLGGGRDYTF.

This clonotype occurred a few times. The V and J genes are TRBV6-5 and TRBJ2-6; TRBD1 might be the D (5 bases). Germline CDR1 MNHEY, CDR2 SVGAGI. The CDR3 spans 16 residues. The germline V and J ends were trimmed by 6 bases and 1 base, with 13 bases remaining between them. CDR3 nucleotide sequence: TGTGCCAGCAGCAATCGTGACAGATCTGGGGCCAACGTCCTGACTTTC. It codes for CASSNRDRSGANVLTF.

The chain combines TRBV9 with TRBJ2-7; a weak D match, TRBD2 (6 bases). Trimming removed 0 bases at V and 6 bases at J, with 13 bases between. The CDR3 totals 14 residues. Germline CDR1 reads SGDLS; CDR2 reads YYNGEE. This chain's CDR3 is CASSVAGGVGEQYF. Here the CDR3 DNA reads TGTGCCAGCAGCGTAGCCGGAGGGGTAGGCGAGCAGTACTTC.

This chain uses TRBV7-2 with TRBJ2-1; 8 nucleotides agree with TRBD1. The junction had 9 bases not matched to a gene; V was cut back by 4 bases and J by 7 bases. Per the germline V gene, CDR1 is SGHTA and CDR2 is FQGNSA. CDR3 size: 15 residues. The CDR3: CASSSRTGSRNEQFF. As DNA, the CDR3 is TGTGCCAGCAGCTCCCGGACAGGGAGTCGGAATGAGCAGTTCTTC.

The V and J genes are TRBV7-6 and TRBJ2-7; 12 bases are shared with TRBD1. V lost 9 bases and J lost 7; bases outside the gene matches: 4. CDR1 SGHVS and CDR2 FNYEAQ come from the germline V gene. The CDR3 is 12 residues long. The DNA of the CDR3 is TGTGCCAGTAGGGACAGGGGGCCGGAGCAGTACTTC. This codes for CASRDRGPEQYF.

This clonotype has a handful of counts. The chain recombines TRBV18 with TRBJ1-1, with D hard to call. This CDR3 is 13 amino acids long. Trimming shortened V by 1 base and J by 1 base, and 4 bases separated the two germline ends. Per the germline V gene, CDR1 is KGHSH and CDR2 is LQKENI. The CDR3 spells CASSPQSNTEAFF. CDR3 nucleotides: TGTGCCAGCTCACCACAATCGAACACTGAAGCTTTCTTT. Full variable domain (rest looked up from reference TRBV18 and TRBJ1-1): NAGVMQNPRHLVRRRGQEARLRCSPMKGHSHVYWYRQLPEEGLKFMVYLQKENIIDESGMPKERFSAEFPKEGPSILRIQQVVRGDSAAYFCASSPQSNTEAFFGQGTRLTVV.